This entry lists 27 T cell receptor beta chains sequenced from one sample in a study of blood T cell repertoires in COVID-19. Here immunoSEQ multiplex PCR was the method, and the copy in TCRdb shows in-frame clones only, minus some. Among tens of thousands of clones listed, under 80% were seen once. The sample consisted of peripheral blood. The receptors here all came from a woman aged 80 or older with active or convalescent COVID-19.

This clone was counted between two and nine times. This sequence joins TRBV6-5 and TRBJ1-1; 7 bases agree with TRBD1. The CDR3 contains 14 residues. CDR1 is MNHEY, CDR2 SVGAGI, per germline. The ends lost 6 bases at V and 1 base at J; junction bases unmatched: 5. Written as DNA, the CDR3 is TGTGCCAGCAGACTTACAGGGGAGAACACTGAAGCTTTCTTT. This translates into CASRLTGENTEAFF.

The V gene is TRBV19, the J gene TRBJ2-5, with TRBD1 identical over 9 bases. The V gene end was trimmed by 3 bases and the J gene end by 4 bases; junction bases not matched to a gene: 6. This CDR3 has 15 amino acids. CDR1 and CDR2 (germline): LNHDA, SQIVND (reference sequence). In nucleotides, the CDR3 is TGTGCCAGTAGTATTGGACAGGGGCTTTCAGAGACCCAGTACTTC. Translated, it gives CASSIGQGLSETQYF. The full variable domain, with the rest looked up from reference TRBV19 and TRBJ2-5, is DGGITQSPKYLFRKEGQNVTLSCEQNLNHDAMYWYRQDPGQGLRLIYYSQIVNDFQKGDIAEGYSVSREKKESFPLTVTSAQKNPTAFYLCASSIGQGLSETQYFGPGTRLLVL.

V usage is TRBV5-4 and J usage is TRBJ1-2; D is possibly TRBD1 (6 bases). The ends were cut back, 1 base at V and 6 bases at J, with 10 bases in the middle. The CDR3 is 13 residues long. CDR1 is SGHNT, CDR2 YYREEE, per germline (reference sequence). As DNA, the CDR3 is TGTGCCAGCAGCTTGTCAGGGGCAGATGGCTACACCTTC. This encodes CASSLSGADGYTF.

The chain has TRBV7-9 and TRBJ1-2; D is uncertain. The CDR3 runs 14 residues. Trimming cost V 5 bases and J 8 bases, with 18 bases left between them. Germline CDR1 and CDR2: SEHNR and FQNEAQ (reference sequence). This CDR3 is CASSLQDGGRGYTF. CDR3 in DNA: TGTGCCAGCAGCCTCCAGGACGGAGGGAGAGGCTACACCTTC.

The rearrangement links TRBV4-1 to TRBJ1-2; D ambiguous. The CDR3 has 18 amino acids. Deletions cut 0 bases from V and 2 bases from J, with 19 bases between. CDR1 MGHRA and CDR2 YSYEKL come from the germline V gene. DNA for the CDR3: TGCGCCAGCAGCCAAGATCATTACAGACCAAACCCAAACTATGGCTACACCTTC. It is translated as CASSQDHYRPNPNYGYTF.

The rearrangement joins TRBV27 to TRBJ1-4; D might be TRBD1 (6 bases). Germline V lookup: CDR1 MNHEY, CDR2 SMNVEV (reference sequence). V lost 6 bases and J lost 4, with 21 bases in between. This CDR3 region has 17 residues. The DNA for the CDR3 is TGTGCCAGCAGCGATTGGGCTCTGGGGGCCTATAATGAAAAACTGTTTTTT. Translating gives CASSDWALGAYNEKLFF. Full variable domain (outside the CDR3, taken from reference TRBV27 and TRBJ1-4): EAQVTQNPRYLITVTGKKLTVTCSQNMNHEYMSWYRQDPGLGLRQIYYSMNVEVTDKGDVPEGYKVSRKEKRNFPLILESPSPNQTSLYFCASSDWALGAYNEKLFFGSGTQLSVL.

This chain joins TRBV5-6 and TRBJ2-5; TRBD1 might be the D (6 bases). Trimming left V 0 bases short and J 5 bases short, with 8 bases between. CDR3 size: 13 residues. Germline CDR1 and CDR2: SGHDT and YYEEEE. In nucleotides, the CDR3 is TGTGCCAGCAGCTTGGTGGGGGCCGAGACCCAGTACTTC. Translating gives CASSLVGAETQYF.

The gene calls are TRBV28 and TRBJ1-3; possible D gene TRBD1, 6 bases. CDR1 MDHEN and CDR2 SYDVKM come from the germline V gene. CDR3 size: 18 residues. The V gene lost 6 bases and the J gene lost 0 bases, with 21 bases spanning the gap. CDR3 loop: CASSPHPGGRYSGNTIYF. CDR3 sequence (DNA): TGTGCCAGCAGCCCCCATCCGGGGGGGCGCTACTCTGGAAACACCATATATTTT.

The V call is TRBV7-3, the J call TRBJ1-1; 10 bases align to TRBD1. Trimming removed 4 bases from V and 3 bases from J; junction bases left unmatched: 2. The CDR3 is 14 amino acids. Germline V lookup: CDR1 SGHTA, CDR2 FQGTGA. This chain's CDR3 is CASSWTGGDTEAFF. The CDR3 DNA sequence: TGTGCCAGCAGCTGGACAGGGGGGGACACTGAAGCTTTCTTT.

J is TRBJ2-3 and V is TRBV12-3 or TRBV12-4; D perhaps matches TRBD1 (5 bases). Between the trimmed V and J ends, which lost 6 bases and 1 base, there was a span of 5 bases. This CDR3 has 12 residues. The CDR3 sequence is CASRTGTDTQYF. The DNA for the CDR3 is TGTGCCAGCAGGACAGGCACAGATACGCAGTATTTT.

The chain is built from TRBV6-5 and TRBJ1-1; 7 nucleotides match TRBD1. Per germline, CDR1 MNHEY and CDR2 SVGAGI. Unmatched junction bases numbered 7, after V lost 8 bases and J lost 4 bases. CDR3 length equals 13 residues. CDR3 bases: TGTGCCAGCCGAGACAGGGCTTTCACTGAAGCTTTCTTT. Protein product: CASRDRAFTEAFF.

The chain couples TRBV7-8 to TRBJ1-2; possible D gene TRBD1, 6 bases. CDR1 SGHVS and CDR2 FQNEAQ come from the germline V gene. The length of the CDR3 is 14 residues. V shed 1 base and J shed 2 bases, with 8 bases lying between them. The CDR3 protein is CASSLDRVNYGYTF. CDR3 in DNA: TGTGCCAGCAGCTTAGACAGGGTAAACTATGGCTACACCTTC. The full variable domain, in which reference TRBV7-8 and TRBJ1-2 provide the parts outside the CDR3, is GAGVSQSPRYKVAKRGQDVALRCDPISGHVSLFWYQQALGQGPEFLTYFQNEAQLDKSGLPSDRFFAERPEGSVSTLKIQRTQQEDSAVYLCASSLDRVNYGYTFGSGTRLTVV.

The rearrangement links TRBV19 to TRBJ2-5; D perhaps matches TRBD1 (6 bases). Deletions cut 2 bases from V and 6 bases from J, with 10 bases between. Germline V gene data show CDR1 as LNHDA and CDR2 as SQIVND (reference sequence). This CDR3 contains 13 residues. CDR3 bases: TGTGCCAGTAGTATATCTGGGGGCCAGACCCAGTACTTC. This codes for CASSISGGQTQYF.

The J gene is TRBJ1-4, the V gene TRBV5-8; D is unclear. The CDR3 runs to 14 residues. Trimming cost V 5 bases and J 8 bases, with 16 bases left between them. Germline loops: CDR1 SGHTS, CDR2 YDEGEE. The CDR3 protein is CASSRTLVGEKLFF. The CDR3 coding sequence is TGTGCCAGCAGTCGGACTTTAGTGGGAGAAAAACTGTTTTTT.

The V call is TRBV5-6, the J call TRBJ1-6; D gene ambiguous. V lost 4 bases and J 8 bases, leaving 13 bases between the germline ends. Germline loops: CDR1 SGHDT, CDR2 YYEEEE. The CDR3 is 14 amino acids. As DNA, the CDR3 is TGTGCCAGCAGCCCTCAGGATTTTTATTCACCCCTCCACTTT. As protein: CASSPQDFYSPLHF.

CDR3 residues: CASSGGLYEQYF. The CDR3 nucleotides read TGTGCCAGCAGTGGTGGACTCTACGAGCAGTACTTC. V and J are TRBV6-2 or TRBV6-3 and TRBJ2-7; possible D gene TRBD2, 5 bases. Trimming removed 5 bases from V and 3 bases from J, with 8 bases in between. The CDR3 covers 12 residues. CDR1 is MNHEY and CDR2 is SVGEGT in the germline V gene.

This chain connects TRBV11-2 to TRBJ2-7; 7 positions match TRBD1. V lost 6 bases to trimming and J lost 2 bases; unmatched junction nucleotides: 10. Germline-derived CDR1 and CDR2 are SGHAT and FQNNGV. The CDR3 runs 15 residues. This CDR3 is CASSRTTGVAYEQYF. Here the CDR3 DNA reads TGTGCCAGCAGTCGCACTACAGGGGTCGCCTACGAGCAGTACTTC.

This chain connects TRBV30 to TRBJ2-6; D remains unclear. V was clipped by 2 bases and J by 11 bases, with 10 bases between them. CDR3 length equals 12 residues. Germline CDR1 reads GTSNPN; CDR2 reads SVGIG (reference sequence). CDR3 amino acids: CAWSPARHVLTF. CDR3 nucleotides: TGTGCCTGGAGTCCAGCGCGTCACGTCCTGACTTTC.

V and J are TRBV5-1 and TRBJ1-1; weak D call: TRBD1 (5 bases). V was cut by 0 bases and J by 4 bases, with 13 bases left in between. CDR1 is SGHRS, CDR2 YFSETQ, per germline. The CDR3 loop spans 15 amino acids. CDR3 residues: CASSLEAGLSTEAFF. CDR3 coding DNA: TGCGCCAGCAGCTTGGAAGCAGGGTTGAGCACTGAAGCTTTCTTT.

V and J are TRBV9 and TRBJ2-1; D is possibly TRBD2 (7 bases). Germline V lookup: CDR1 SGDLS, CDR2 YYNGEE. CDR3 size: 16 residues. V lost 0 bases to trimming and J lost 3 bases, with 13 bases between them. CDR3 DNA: TGTGCCAGCAGCGTAGCTGGACAGCGGGGCTACAATGAGCAGTTCTTC. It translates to CASSVAGQRGYNEQFF.

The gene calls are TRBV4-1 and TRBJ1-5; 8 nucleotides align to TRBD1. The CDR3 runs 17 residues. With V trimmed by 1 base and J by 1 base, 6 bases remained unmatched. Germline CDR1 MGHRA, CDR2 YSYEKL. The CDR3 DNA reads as TGCGCCAGCAGCCAAGGGGCAGGGGGCTTGAGCAATCAGCCCCAGCATTTT. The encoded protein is CASSQGAGGLSNQPQHF.

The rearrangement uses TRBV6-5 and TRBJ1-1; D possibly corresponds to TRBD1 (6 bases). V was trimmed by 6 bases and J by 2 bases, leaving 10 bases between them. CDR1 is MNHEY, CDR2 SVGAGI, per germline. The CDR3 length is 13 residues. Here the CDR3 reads CASSWGHNTEAFF. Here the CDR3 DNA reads TGTGCCAGCAGCTGGGGACATAACACTGAAGCTTTCTTT.

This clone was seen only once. The CDR3 DNA sequence: TGCGCCAGCAGCCAACGACAGGGTCGGGGCTACACCTTC. It translates to CASSQRQGRGYTF. V is TRBV4-3 and J is TRBJ1-2; 7 nucleotides line up with TRBD1. The J segment lost 8 bases and the V segment lost 2 bases, leaving 5 bases of the junction unmatched. The CDR3 length is 13 residues. The V gene's germline CDR1 is LGHNA and CDR2 YSLEER.

The CDR3 here is CASSLTRPIYNSPLHF. CDR3 sequence (DNA): TGTGCCAGCAGTTTAACGCGGCCGATTTATAATTCACCCCTCCACTTT. J is TRBJ1-6 and V is TRBV2; D remains unclear. V lost 5 bases, J lost 4 bases, and 15 bases lay in between. Germline lookup yields CDR1 SNHLY and CDR2 FYNNEI. There are 16 residues in the CDR3.

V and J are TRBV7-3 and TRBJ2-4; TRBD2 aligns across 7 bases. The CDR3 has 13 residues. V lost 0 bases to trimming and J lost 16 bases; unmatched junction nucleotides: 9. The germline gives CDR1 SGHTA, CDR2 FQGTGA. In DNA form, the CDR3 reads TGTGCCAGCAGCTTAACCTCTAGCGGAGGCCGCTACTTC. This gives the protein CASSLTSSGGRYF.

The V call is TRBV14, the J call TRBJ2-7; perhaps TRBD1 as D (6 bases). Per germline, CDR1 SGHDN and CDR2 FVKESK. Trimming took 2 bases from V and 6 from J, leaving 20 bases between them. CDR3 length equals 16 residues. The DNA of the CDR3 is TGTGCCAGCAGCCAAACCCGTGGCAGGGGAGTGCGCGAGCAGTACTTC. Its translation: CASSQTRGRGVREQYF. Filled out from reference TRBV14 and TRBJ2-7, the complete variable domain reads EAGVTQFPSHSVIEKGQTVTLRCDPISGHDNLYWYRRVMGKEIKFLLHFVKESKQDESGMPNNRFLAERTGGTYSTLKVQPAELEDSGVYFCASSQTRGRGVREQYFGPGTRLTVT.

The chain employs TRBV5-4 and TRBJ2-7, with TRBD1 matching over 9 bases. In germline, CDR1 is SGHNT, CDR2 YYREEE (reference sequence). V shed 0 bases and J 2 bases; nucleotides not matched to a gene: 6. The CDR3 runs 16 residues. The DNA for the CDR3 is TGTGCCAGCAGCTTGGCGGGGGGACAGGGCCCCTACGAGCAGTACTTC. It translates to CASSLAGGQGPYEQYF.